Shown below are 4 T cell receptor beta chains from a single sample sequenced in a study of T-cell memory formation after mild COVID-19 (dated by TCRdb to the early 2020s). Library construction relied on 5' RACE. The data were produced on an Illumina NovaSeq 6000. TCRdb's own reprocessing of the public reads used fastp at Q25 and MiXCR and kept productive beta chains. Rows are unified per CDR3 protein, each entry keeping the most common DNA and genes. The sample data list more than 250,000 distinct CDR3 sequences, and about a sixth of these were observed just once. Around 23% of the sample goes to the ten largest clones. Sequences were obtained from PBMCs or a T cell subset sorted from them (not recorded which). Receptor source: a man aged 18 to 29 who had mild COVID-19 (a few samples of this study predate the infection). The sample titles of this study are shuffled in the database, so cell type and time point are left out; the donor was told from shared clones.

This clonotype was counted many times. V and J are TRBV19 and TRBJ1-1; D may be TRBD1 (5 bases). Trimming removed 6 bases at V and 6 bases at J, with 8 bases between. This CDR3 contains 11 residues. From germline, CDR1 is LNHDA and CDR2 SQIVND (reference sequence). The CDR3 reads CASSRDSEAFF. The CDR3 DNA reads as TGTGCCAGTAGCAGGGACTCTGAAGCTTTCTTT.

V and J are TRBV7-2 and TRBJ2-5, with D possibly matching TRBD2 (6 bases). The CDR3 is 13 residues long. V gave up 5 bases and J gave up 5 bases, with 12 bases separating them. In germline, CDR1 is SGHTA, CDR2 FQGNSA. This CDR3 is CASSATSLETQYF. In DNA, the CDR3 is TGTGCCAGCAGCGCCACTAGCCTGGAGACCCAGTACTTC.

This clonotype was observed a handful of times. J is TRBJ1-5 and V is TRBV27; no clear D gene. From germline, CDR1 is MNHEY and CDR2 SMNVEV (reference sequence). The germline V and J ends were trimmed by 2 bases and 0 bases, with 11 bases remaining between them. This CDR3 is 16 amino acids long. This chain's CDR3 is CASSLSPGDSNQPQHF. The CDR3 DNA reads TGTGCCAGCAGTTTAAGTCCCGGGGATAGCAATCAGCCCCAGCATTTT.

The chain recombines TRBV7-8 with TRBJ1-3; D unresolved. The length of the CDR3 is 17 residues. In germline, CDR1 is SGHVS, CDR2 FQNEAQ. Trimming took 0 bases from V and 1 from J, leaving 13 bases between them. Written as DNA, the CDR3 is TGTGCCAGCAGCTTAGCTCGCACACTCGGGTCTGGAAACACCATATATTTT. This codes for CASSLARTLGSGNTIYF.